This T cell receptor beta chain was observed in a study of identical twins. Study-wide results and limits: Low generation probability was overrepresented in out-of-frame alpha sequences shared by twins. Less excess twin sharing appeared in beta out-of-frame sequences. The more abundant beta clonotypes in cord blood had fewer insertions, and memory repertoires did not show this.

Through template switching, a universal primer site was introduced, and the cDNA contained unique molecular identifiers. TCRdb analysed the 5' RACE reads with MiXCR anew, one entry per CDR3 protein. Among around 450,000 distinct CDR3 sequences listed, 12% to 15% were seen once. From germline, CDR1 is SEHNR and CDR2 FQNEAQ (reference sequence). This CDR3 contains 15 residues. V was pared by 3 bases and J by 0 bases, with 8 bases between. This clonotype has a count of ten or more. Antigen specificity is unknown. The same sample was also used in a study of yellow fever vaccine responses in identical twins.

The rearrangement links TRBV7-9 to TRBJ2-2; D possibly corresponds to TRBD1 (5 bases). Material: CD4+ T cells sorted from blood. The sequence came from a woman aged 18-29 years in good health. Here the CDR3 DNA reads TGTGCCAGCAGCTTGTACAGGACGAACACCGGGGAGCTGTTTTTT. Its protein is CASSLYRTNTGELFF.